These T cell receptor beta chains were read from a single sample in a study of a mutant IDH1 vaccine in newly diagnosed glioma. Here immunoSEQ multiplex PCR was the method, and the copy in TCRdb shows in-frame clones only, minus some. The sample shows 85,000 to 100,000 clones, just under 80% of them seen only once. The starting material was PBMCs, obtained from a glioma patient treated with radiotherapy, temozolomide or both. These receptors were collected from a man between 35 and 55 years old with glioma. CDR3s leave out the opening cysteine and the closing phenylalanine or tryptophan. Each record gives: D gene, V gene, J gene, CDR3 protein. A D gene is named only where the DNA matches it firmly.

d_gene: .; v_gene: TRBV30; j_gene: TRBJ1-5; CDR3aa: AWSSQGNQPQH
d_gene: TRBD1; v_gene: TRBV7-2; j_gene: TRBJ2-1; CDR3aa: ASSKKGAKSYNEQF
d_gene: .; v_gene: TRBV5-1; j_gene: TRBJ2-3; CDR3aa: ASSLSMPSTDTQY
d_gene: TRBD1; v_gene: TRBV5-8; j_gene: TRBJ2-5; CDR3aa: ASSAYRDRGDETQY
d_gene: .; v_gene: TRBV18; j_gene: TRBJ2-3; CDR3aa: ASSPPAGSTDTQY
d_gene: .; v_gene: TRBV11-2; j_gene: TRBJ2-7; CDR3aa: ASSLDIRGTNEQY
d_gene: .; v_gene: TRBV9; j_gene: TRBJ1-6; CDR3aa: ASSVGTEKANSPLH
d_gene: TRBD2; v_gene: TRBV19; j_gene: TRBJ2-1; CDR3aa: ASSIKASGGTSYNEQF
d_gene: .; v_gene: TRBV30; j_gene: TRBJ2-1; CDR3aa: AWAVSSYNEQF
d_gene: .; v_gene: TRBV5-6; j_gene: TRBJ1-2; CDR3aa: ASSPDRPPNYGYT
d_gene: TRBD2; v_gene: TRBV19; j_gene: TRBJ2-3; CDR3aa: ASTSWGGGGSGDTQY
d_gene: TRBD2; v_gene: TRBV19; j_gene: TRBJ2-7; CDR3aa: ASSITGGGSYEQY
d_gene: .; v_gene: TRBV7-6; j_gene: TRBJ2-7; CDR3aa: ASSLIHSYEQY
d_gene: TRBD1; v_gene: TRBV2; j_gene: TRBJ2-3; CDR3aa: ASWTGGASDTQY